This T cell receptor (beta chain) was captured in a study of post-analysis software for immune sequencing data. General observations from the study: Same-batch preparations were strongly co-clustered by F measure. Compared with controls, patients had more of about five TRBV segments, including TRBV5-6, TRBV5-1 and TRBV20-1. The normalized Chao1 diversity of multiple sclerosis patients was significantly lower than that of controls.

Trimming shortened V by 1 base and J by 0 bases, and 13 bases separated the two germline ends. CDR1 is MGHDK and CDR2 is SYGVNS in the germline V gene. The CDR3 totals 18 residues. The table lists this clonotype with a few counts. The target antigen is unknown. cDNA libraries for TCR beta contained unique molecular identifiers. TCRdb recomputed calls from the PCR reads with MiXCR, one row per CDR3 protein. The repertoire consists of around 200,000 distinct CDR3 sequences, with approximately 30% occurring once and the leading ten covering around 3.7%. The chain is built from TRBV25-1 and TRBJ1-6, with D unresolved. This sequence was found in a girl under 18 with multiple sclerosis. The sample was blood. Here the CDR3 reads CASSEWTGKSSYNSPLHF. In nucleotides, the CDR3 is TGTGCCAGCAGTGAATGGACGGGAAAGAGCTCCTATAATTCACCCCTCCACTTT.